Following are 6 T cell receptor beta chains from one sample sequenced in a study of T-cell memory formation after mild COVID-19. One entry per CDR3 protein, called by TCRdb with MiXCR from the 5' RACE reads. The sample holds 150,000 to 200,000 distinct CDR3 sequences; roughly 28% are singletons and the top ten take around 12%. The source material was PBMCs or a T cell subset sorted from them (not recorded which). The receptors stem from an adult woman who had mild COVID-19 (a few samples of this study predate the infection). Cell type and time point are not known.

This clonotype was detected many times. V is TRBV7-8 and J is TRBJ2-7, with a possible D match to TRBD2 (6 bases). This CDR3 has 14 residues. V dropped 7 bases and J dropped 3 bases, with 16 bases sitting between them. In germline, CDR1 is SGHVS, CDR2 FQNEAQ. CDR3 in DNA: TGTGCCAGCAACGTTGGGGAGGATTACTACGAGCAGTACTTC. Its translation is CASNVGEDYYEQYF.

The CDR3 loop reads CASSAGGGSQYF. The CDR3 DNA reads as TGTGCCAGCAGTGCAGGGGGCGGGTCCCAGTACTTC. This chain links TRBV6-6 with TRBJ2-5; 8 bases map to TRBD1. Germline V gene lookup returns CDR1 MNHNY and CDR2 SVGAGI (reference sequence). The V gene end was trimmed by 5 bases and the J gene end by 9 bases; junction bases not matched to a gene: 5. The CDR3 is 12 amino acids.

This sequence joins TRBV5-1 and TRBJ2-2, with 7 bases lining up with TRBD2. The J segment lost 6 bases and the V segment lost 4 bases, leaving 12 bases of the junction unmatched. This CDR3 is built from 16 residues. From germline, CDR1 is SGHRS and CDR2 YFSETQ. CDR3 DNA sequence: TGCGCCAGCAGCCGGTCACAGACTAGCCTCCCCGGGGAGCTGTTTTTT. It codes for CASSRSQTSLPGELFF.

A few counts support this clonotype. The CDR3: CATSPPGLYEKLFF. In DNA form, the CDR3 reads TGTGCCACCAGCCCACCGGGACTTTATGAAAAACTGTTTTTT. This chain links TRBV15 with TRBJ1-4, with TRBD1 as a possible D gene (5 bases). Trimming pared 5 bases from V and 6 bases from J, leaving 13 bases between. CDR1 LNHNV and CDR2 YYDKDF come from the germline V gene (reference sequence). The CDR3 loop spans 14 amino acids. The full variable domain, completed using reference TRBV15 and TRBJ1-4, is DAMVIQNPRYQVTQFGKPVTLSCSQTLNHNVMYWYQQKSSQAPKLLFHYYDKDFNNEADTPDNFQSRRPNTSFCFLDIRSPGLGDTAMYLCATSPPGLYEKLFFGSGTQLSVL.

This chain connects TRBV4-3 to TRBJ2-1; the D is unclear. CDR1 and CDR2 from the germline V gene are LGHNA and YSLEER. This CDR3 contains 14 residues. Trimming pared 0 bases from V and 9 bases from J, leaving 12 bases between. CDR3 loop: CASSQDPAVPEQFF. The CDR3 bases are TGCGCCAGCAGCCAAGATCCCGCGGTCCCTGAGCAGTTCTTC.

This clonotype showed up just a few times. One junction end does not reproduce the germline sequence, and a read error may be involved. The chain carries TRBV6-5 and TRBJ2-7; D gene unclear. Germline V gene sequence: CDR1 MNHEY, CDR2 SVGAGI. This CDR3 has 13 amino acids. CDR3 region: CASSYFGWDEQYF. The CDR3 DNA reads TGTGCCAGCAGCTACTTTGGCTGGGACGAGCAGTACTTC.